The clone carrying this T cell receptor beta chain was picked up a small number of times. Its matching antigen is unknown. V was clipped by 5 bases and J by 7 bases; unmatched bases: 9. CDR1 and CDR2 (germline): DFQATT, SNEGSKA (reference sequence). The CDR3 is 14 residues long. The data were obtained in a study of response to subunit inactivated influenza vaccine. Study-level points and caveats: New T cells are recruited in small numbers by each seasonal influenza vaccination, according to the authors' suggestion.

In TCRdb, the RT-PCR reads were re-called with MiXCR into one record per CDR3 protein. Of about 800,000 distinct CDR3 sequences listed, around 21% are singletons. This TCR was sampled from a man aged 45-60 years who received an inactivated influenza vaccine. This specimen consisted of PBMCs from blood, obtained more than 4 days after vaccination. The V and J genes are TRBV20-1 and TRBJ1-4; TRBD1 matches at 8 bases. The CDR3 DNA reads as TGCAGTGCTCACAGGGGGGGTTCGAGTGAAAAACTGTTTTTT. It is translated as CSAHRGGSSEKLFF.